This T cell receptor (beta chain) is drawn from a study of T cell changes during pregnancy in multiple sclerosis (dated by TCRdb to the late 2010s). Regarding the complete study: The study looked at changes in the T cell repertoire across pregnancy in women with multiple sclerosis.

From the cysteine through the phenylalanine, the CDR3 covers 14 amino acids. Only the CDR3 DNA stays, 42 bases, in frame from base 1. Trimmed from V: 0 bases; trimmed from J: 7 bases; junction bases lacking a gene match: 6. The germline V gene sets CDR1 to SGHRS and CDR2 to YFSETQ. On this clone: This clone's antigen is unknown. Nothing much larger sits one base from this clone, and base qualities are not available.

Library creation used the immunoSEQ multiplex PCR assay. The immuneACCESS repertoire file appears here via TCRdb, limited to in-frame rearrangements. These files lack a portion of the clones; in checked studies, under half of the deficit traces to unresolved V genes, and the cause of the others is not known. The sample table holds tens of thousands of clones, of which roughly 90% were seen once. Over 0.8% of the sample is in the top ten clones. The starting material was peripheral blood, obtained in the first trimester of pregnancy. The sequence is built from TRBV5-1 and TRBJ2-5; a stretch of 7 junction bases matches TRBD2. This TCR derives from a female donor in good health, enrolled as a control in a pregnancy study. CDR3 loop: CASSLGGLEVTQYF. The DNA sequence follows: TGCGCCAGCAGCTTGGGCGGACTAGAGGTGACCCAGTACTTC.